The 10 T cell receptor beta chains listed next were all sequenced from one sample in a study of blood T cell repertoires in COVID-19. Sequencing was performed with immunoSEQ multiplex PCR; in TCRdb, only in-frame clones are kept and a portion is missing. This table has 250,000 to 300,000 clones, 88% appearing once. The sequenced sample consisted of PBMCs or T cells enriched from blood (not recorded which). Source of these receptors: a woman aged 25-40 years who had recovered from COVID-19.

This clone was counted once. The V call is TRBV5-1, the J call TRBJ2-1; 7 bases fit TRBD2. Trimming at V came to 2 bases and at J to 3 bases, leaving 8 bases not matched to a gene. Germline CDR1 SGHRS, CDR2 YFSETQ. The CDR3 sequence is 16 residues long. The CDR3 DNA sequence: TGCGCCAGCAGCTTAGAAGCGGGAATCTTCTACAATGAGCAGTTCTTC. Amino acids: CASSLEAGIFYNEQFF.

The V and J genes are TRBV5-1 and TRBJ2-3, with D perhaps matching TRBD2 (6 bases). Germline CDR1 reads SGHRS; CDR2 reads YFSETQ. The CDR3 is 13 amino acids. The ends were cut back, 3 bases at V and 4 bases at J, with 9 bases in the middle. In DNA form, the CDR3 reads TGCGCCAGCAGCTCCGCGGGGTCAGATACGCAGTATTTT. Translated: CASSSAGSDTQYF.

This clone is a singleton in its sample. V and J are TRBV20-1 and TRBJ2-3; D gene unclear. CDR1 and CDR2 from the germline V gene are DFQATT and SNEGSKA (reference sequence). This CDR3 is 11 amino acids long. V was shortened by 6 bases and J by 8 bases, with 12 bases between the two germline ends. DNA of the CDR3: TGCAGTGCCAGGTCGATACTTACGCAGTATTTT. It specifies CSARSILTQYF.

This chain joins TRBV2 and TRBJ1-5; D is ambiguous. The germline CDR1 and CDR2 sequences are SNHLY and FYNNEI. This CDR3 is 16 amino acids long. V lost 1 base to trimming and J lost 4 bases, with 14 bases between them. The CDR3: CASSEGGFRKNQPQHF. The DNA for the CDR3 is TGTGCCAGCAGTGAAGGAGGGTTTAGAAAAAATCAGCCCCAGCATTTT.

This rearrangement joins TRBV27 to TRBJ1-4; D is unresolved. Germline loops: CDR1 MNHEY, CDR2 SMNVEV (reference sequence). The V end was cut by 8 bases, the J end by 8 bases, with 18 bases between. CDR3 size: 14 residues. CDR3 residues: CASGRQPLREKLFF. The CDR3 DNA is TGTGCCAGCGGCCGGCAGCCCCTGAGGGAAAAACTGTTTTTT.

This chain uses TRBV7-6 with TRBJ1-4; D is possibly TRBD1 (5 bases). CDR1 SGHVS and CDR2 FNYEAQ come from the germline V gene. Trimming cost V 1 base and J 8 bases, with 17 bases left between them. There are 16 residues in the CDR3. The CDR3: CASSLGGGSPEEKLFF. DNA of the CDR3: TGTGCCAGCAGCTTAGGGGGCGGCAGTCCCGAAGAAAAACTGTTTTTT.

The chain is built from TRBV4-1 and TRBJ1-3; D not resolved. The germline gives CDR1 MGHRA, CDR2 YSYEKL. V lost 8 bases and J lost 5, with 19 bases in between. The CDR3 spans 15 residues. CDR3 nucleotides: TGCGCCAGCGGCCGTAGTATGTCCCTTCGAAACACCATATATTTT. Translating it yields CASGRSMSLRNTIYF.

This chain links TRBV9 with TRBJ1-3; D remains unclear. Germline V gives CDR1 SGDLS, CDR2 YYNGEE. The CDR3 has 17 amino acids. Trimming removed 3 bases at V and 0 bases at J, with 16 bases between. This CDR3 reads CASSDPVLQVSGNTIYF. The CDR3 nucleotides are TGTGCCAGCAGCGACCCAGTCCTCCAGGTCTCTGGAAACACCATATATTTT. Using reference TRBV9 and TRBJ1-3 for the parts outside the CDR3, the full variable domain is DSGVTQTPKHLITATGQRVTLRCSPRSGDLSVYWYQQSLDQGLQFLIQYYNGEERAKGNILERFSAQQFPDLHSELNLSSLELGDSALYFCASSDPVLQVSGNTIYFGEGSWLTVV.

V and J are TRBV5-1 and TRBJ2-2; D is possibly TRBD1 (6 bases). V was trimmed by 3 bases and J by 3 bases, leaving 15 bases between them. This CDR3 is built from 16 residues. The germline V gene has CDR1 SGHRS and CDR2 YFSETQ. The DNA for the CDR3 is TGCGCCAGCAGCTCCTTCAGACAGGACTACACCGGGGAGCTGTTTTTT. Residues: CASSSFRQDYTGELFF.

The gene calls are TRBV12-3 or TRBV12-4 and TRBJ1-5; 9 positions match TRBD1. The V segment lost 2 bases and the J segment 11 bases; nucleotides outside the gene matches: 4. There are 13 residues in the CDR3. CDR3 sequence (DNA): TGTGCCAGCAGTTTAACTGACAGGGGGTCCCAGCATTTT. Residues: CASSLTDRGSQHF.